One sample yielded the 14 T cell receptor beta chains listed below, sequenced in a study of blood T cell repertoires in COVID-19. Only in-frame clones appear in the TCRdb table, and some are missing; sequencing was by immunoSEQ multiplex PCR. Here the sample spans about 410,000 clones, over 85% being singletons. The sample was PBMCs or T cells enriched from blood (not recorded which). These receptors all stem from a woman younger than 45 who had recovered from COVID-19.

The V gene is TRBV19, the J gene TRBJ2-7; the match to TRBD1 covers 7 bases. The CDR3 sequence is 15 residues long. The germline V gene encodes CDR1 LNHDA and CDR2 SQIVND (reference sequence). J lost 1 base, V lost 4 bases, and 7 bases had no gene match. The chain's CDR3 is CASSNRGQKSYEQYF. The CDR3 DNA reads TGTGCCAGTAGTAACAGGGGACAAAAATCCTACGAGCAGTACTTC.

This clone appeared once. V gene TRBV11-2 combines with J gene TRBJ1-3; D unresolved. The CDR3 has 17 residues. V gave up 3 bases and J gave up 0 bases, with 15 bases separating them. In germline, CDR1 is SGHAT, CDR2 FQNNGV. The CDR3 sequence is CASSFGQTPFSGNTIYF. The CDR3 DNA sequence: TGTGCCAGCAGCTTTGGCCAGACTCCCTTCTCTGGAAACACCATATATTTT. Supplemented by reference TRBV11-2 and TRBJ1-3, the full variable domain reads EAGVAQSPRYKIIEKRQSVAFWCNPISGHATLYWYQQILGQGPKLLIQFQNNGVVDDSQLPKDRFSAERLKGVDSTLKIQPAKLEDSAVYLCASSFGQTPFSGNTIYFGEGSWLTVV.

The V and J genes are TRBV7-3 and TRBJ2-5; a weak D match, TRBD1 (5 bases). Germline CDR1 reads SGHTA; CDR2 reads FQGTGA. With 5 bases removed from V and 6 bases from J, the gap between germline ends came to 19 bases. There are 15 residues in the CDR3. The CDR3 loop reads CASSPTRGGMKTQYF. The CDR3 coding sequence is TGTGCCAGCAGCCCCACAAGGGGCGGAATGAAGACCCAGTACTTC.

This clone was detected once. V and J are TRBV11-2 and TRBJ2-1; 8 nucleotides match TRBD2. V gave up 1 base and J gave up 9 bases; unmatched junction bases: 8. Per the germline V gene, CDR1 is SGHAT and CDR2 is FQNNGV. The CDR3 runs to 15 residues. CDR3 DNA: TGTGCCAGCAGCTTAGGTCGGGGGGGCCTTTTTGAGCAGTTCTTC. Translating it yields CASSLGRGGLFEQFF.

J is TRBJ1-2 and V is TRBV29-1; D is ambiguous. CDR3 length: 12 amino acids. The V gene lost 4 bases and the J gene lost 8 bases, with 14 bases spanning the gap. From germline, CDR1 is SQVTM and CDR2 ANQGSEA. In DNA, the CDR3 is TGCAGCGTTGTCGAGGGCCCGGGGGGCTACACCTTC. Translation gives CSVVEGPGGYTF. Supplemented by reference TRBV29-1 and TRBJ1-2, the full variable domain reads SAVISQKPSRDICQRGTSLTIQCQVDSQVTMMFWYRQQPGQSLTLIATANQGSEATYESGFVIDKFPISRPNLTFSTLTVSNMSPEDSSIYLCSVVEGPGGYTFGSGTRLTVV.

The rearrangement uses TRBV7-9 and TRBJ2-2; a weak D match, TRBD1 (6 bases). Per germline, CDR1 SEHNR and CDR2 FQNEAQ (reference sequence). V gave up 5 bases and J gave up 6 bases, with 16 bases separating them. This CDR3 region has 15 residues. The CDR3 spells CASSHGEGVAGELFF. The CDR3 DNA is TGTGCCAGCAGCCACGGAGAGGGGGTCGCCGGGGAGCTGTTTTTT.

This clone was detected only once. V and J are TRBV4-1 and TRBJ1-5, with D possibly TRBD1 on 6 matching bases. Deletions cut 4 bases from V and 0 bases from J, with 10 bases between. Germline V lookup: CDR1 MGHRA, CDR2 YSYEKL. The CDR3 consists of 15 residues. DNA for the CDR3: TGCGCCAGCAGCCCCCAGGGACATAGCAATCAGCCCCAGCATTTT. Its translation is CASSPQGHSNQPQHF.

This rearrangement joins TRBV4-2 to TRBJ2-1, with 8 bases identical to TRBD2. Germline V gene lookup returns CDR1 LGHNA and CDR2 YNFKEQ. This CDR3 contains 16 residues. V shed 4 bases and J 3 bases; nucleotides not matched to a gene: 8. DNA of the CDR3: TGTGCCAGCAGCCCGAATGCCGGGACTAGCTACAATGAGCAGTTCTTC. It specifies CASSPNAGTSYNEQFF.

This chain uses TRBV3-1 (or the pseudogene TRBV3-2) with TRBJ2-7; D perhaps matches TRBD2 (6 bases). This CDR3 spans 14 amino acids. CDR1 and CDR2 from the germline V gene are LGHDT and YNNKEL (reference sequence). V was trimmed by 5 bases and J by 5 bases, leaving 16 bases between them. The CDR3 nucleotides read TGTGCCAGCAGCTTCGGGACTTCCGGAGACGAGCAGTACTTC. Translated, it gives CASSFGTSGDEQYF.

This clone has only a few counts. CDR3 region: CASSRRQGLDTEAFF. The CDR3 bases are TGTGCCAGCAGCCGTAGACAGGGGCTCGACACTGAAGCTTTCTTT. V and J are TRBV7-9 and TRBJ1-1; TRBD1 matches at 8 bases. Germline values: CDR1 SEHNR, CDR2 FQNEAQ (reference sequence). V gave up 5 bases and J gave up 3 bases; unmatched junction bases: 8. CDR3 size: 15 residues.

This chain links TRBV6-6 with TRBJ1-1; D uncertain. Per the germline V gene, CDR1 is MNHNY and CDR2 is SVGAGI (reference sequence). There are 13 residues in the CDR3. The V end was cut by 7 bases, the J end by 1 base, with 10 bases between. The CDR3 bases are TGTGCCAGCACCCATCGGGAGAACACTGAAGCTTTCTTT. It yields the protein CASTHRENTEAFF.

This sequence joins TRBV9 and TRBJ2-1; TRBD2 matches 14 bases. The CDR3 has 19 amino acids. Germline CDR1 SGDLS, CDR2 YYNGEE. V shed 1 base and J 1 base; nucleotides not matched to a gene: 7. CDR3 sequence: CASSVTGTSGSGSYNEQFF. The CDR3 DNA is TGTGCCAGCAGCGTAACTGGGACTAGCGGGAGTGGGTCCTACAATGAGCAGTTCTTC.

The genes are TRBV4-2 and TRBJ2-2; 7 nucleotides match TRBD2. V lost 0 bases, J lost 5 bases, and 0 bases stayed unmatched. The CDR3 extends over 14 amino acids. CDR1 LGHNA and CDR2 YNFKEQ come from the germline V gene. The CDR3 region is CASSQEGGTGELFF. CDR3 nucleotide sequence: TGTGCCAGCAGCCAAGAGGGAGGGACCGGGGAGCTGTTTTTT.

The rearrangement links TRBV10-3 to TRBJ2-7, with TRBD2 as a possible D gene (6 bases). Germline CDR1 and CDR2: ENHRY and SYGVKD. The CDR3 sequence is 12 residues long. Trimming pared 0 bases from V and 12 bases from J, leaving 12 bases between. The CDR3 bases are TGTGCCATCAGTGAGTCGGAGGGAGAGAGGTACTTC. The encoded protein is CAISESEGERYF.